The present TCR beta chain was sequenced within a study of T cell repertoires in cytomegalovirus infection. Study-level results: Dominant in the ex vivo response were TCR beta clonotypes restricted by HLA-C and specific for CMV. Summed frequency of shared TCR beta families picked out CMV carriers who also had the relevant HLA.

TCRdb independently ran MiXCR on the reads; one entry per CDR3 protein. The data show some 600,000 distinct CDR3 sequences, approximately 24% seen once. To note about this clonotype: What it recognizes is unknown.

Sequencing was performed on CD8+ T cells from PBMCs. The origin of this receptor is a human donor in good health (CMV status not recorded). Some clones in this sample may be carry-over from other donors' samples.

CDR3 sequence reads: CASSTRRTNEKLFF. The CDR3 region has the DNA TGTGCCAGCAGCACCAGGAGGACTAATGAAAAACTGTTTTTT. V and J are TRBV7-9 and TRBJ1-4; D remains ambiguous. This CDR3 has 14 residues. CDR1 is SEHNR and CDR2 is FQNEAQ in the germline V gene (reference sequence). Trimming cost V 5 bases and J 2 bases, with 9 bases left between them.